These 15 T cell receptor beta chains were all obtained from the same sample, sequenced in a study of long-term antiretroviral therapy in people with HIV. At survey level, the immunoSEQ assay was run in its v3.0 version. Assay used: immunoSEQ multiplex PCR; TCRdb lists only in-frame clones, some missing. The table lists around 30,000 clones, about 96% of them singletons. The starting material was unsorted PBMCs, obtained 5.3 years after starting antiretroviral therapy. All receptors come from a man younger than 45 with HIV.

The chain combines TRBV11-2 with TRBJ1-1; D gene unclear. The CDR3 is 14 amino acids. The V end lost 2 bases, the J end lost 1 base, and 8 bases lay between the germline ends. Germline V CDR1 and CDR2: SGHAT, FQNNGV. The CDR3 DNA is TGTGCCAGCAGCTTATCGGGATGGAACACTGAAGCTTTCTTT. It codes for CASSLSGWNTEAFF.

The table lists this clone with a count of one. V gene TRBV30 combines with J gene TRBJ2-7; D gene uncertain. V dropped 0 bases and J dropped 2 bases, with 8 bases sitting between them. The CDR3 is 13 amino acids. Per germline, CDR1 GTSNPN and CDR2 SVGIG (reference sequence). The CDR3 sequence is CAWSVGWTYEQYF. CDR3 bases: TGTGCCTGGAGTGTAGGGTGGACCTACGAGCAGTACTTC.

The J gene is TRBJ2-2, the V gene TRBV5-8; TRBD2 is a possible D gene (6 bases). CDR1 SGHTS and CDR2 YDEGEE come from the germline V gene. V was trimmed by 2 bases and J by 0 bases, leaving 8 bases between them. The CDR3 has 15 amino acids. The CDR3 region has the DNA TGTGCCAGCAGCTTCCGGGACTCGAACACCGGGGAGCTGTTTTTT. Translation gives CASSFRDSNTGELFF.

The DNA for the CDR3 is TGCGCCAGCAGCTTACGGGGAGCGAGGGGCGAGCAGTACTTC. Amino acid sequence: CASSLRGARGEQYF. V and J are TRBV5-1 and TRBJ2-7; D possibly matches TRBD1 or TRBD2 (5 bases each). The CDR3 contains 14 residues. The V gene's germline CDR1 is SGHRS and CDR2 YFSETQ. V lost 2 bases to trimming and J lost 6 bases, with 15 bases between them.

The V gene is TRBV6-5, the J gene TRBJ2-7; D gene ambiguous. V lost 5 bases and J lost 2, with 16 bases in between. The CDR3 is made up of 15 amino acids. Germline CDR1 reads MNHEY; CDR2 reads SVGAGI. CDR3 protein: CASSRRNSAPYEQYF. The CDR3 DNA sequence: TGTGCCAGCAGTCGTCGAAATTCGGCACCCTACGAGCAGTACTTC.

Comments on this clone: At one boundary the junction diverges from the germline segment, which might be a read error. The rearrangement uses TRBV7-7 and TRBJ2-5; TRBD1 matches at 7 bases. The CDR3 totals 14 residues. Germline V gene sequence: CDR1 SSHAT, CDR2 FNYEAQ (reference sequence). As DNA, the CDR3 is TGTGCTAGCAGCTTAGACAGGGTCGCAGAGACCCAGTACTTC. Its translation: CASSLDRVAETQYF.

V and J are TRBV15 and TRBJ1-5; D call uncertain. The length of the CDR3 is 16 residues. Germline CDR1 is LNHNV and CDR2 is YYDKDF (reference sequence). The V gene lost 0 bases and the J gene lost 4 bases, with 13 bases spanning the gap. Written as DNA, the CDR3 is TGTGCCACCAGCAGAGAACAGTGGGGTGAGAATCAGCCCCAGCATTTT. This translates into CATSREQWGENQPQHF.

In this sample, this clone turned up once. CDR3 in amino acids: CASSLSVSYEQYF. In nucleotides, the CDR3 is TGTGCCAGCAGTTTATCAGTATCGTATGAGCAGTACTTC. The rearrangement uses TRBV27 and TRBJ2-7, with unresolved D. V shed 0 bases and J shed 7 bases, with 10 bases lying between them. This CDR3 is 13 amino acids long. Germline V gene sequence: CDR1 MNHEY, CDR2 SMNVEV (reference sequence).

The chain links TRBV5-1 to TRBJ2-5, with no clear D. CDR1 is SGHRS, CDR2 YFSETQ, per germline. V was cut by 1 base and J by 5 bases, with 6 bases left in between. This CDR3 region has 12 residues. The CDR3 loop is CASSLLGETQYF. DNA for the CDR3: TGCGCCAGCAGCTTGTTGGGGGAGACCCAGTACTTC.

The chain links TRBV29-1 to TRBJ2-7; D is possibly TRBD1 or TRBD2 (5 bases each). Trimming removed 7 bases from V and 5 bases from J, with 15 bases in between. From germline, CDR1 is SQVTM and CDR2 ANQGSEA. The CDR3 extends over 12 amino acids. CDR3 protein: CSAAGRDDEQYF. In DNA form, the CDR3 reads TGCAGCGCTGCGGGCAGGGACGACGAGCAGTACTTC.

This clone is a singleton in its sample. The chain links TRBV27 to TRBJ2-7; tentative D call: TRBD2 (6 bases). V gave up 6 bases and J gave up 4 bases, with 28 bases separating them. The CDR3 length is 18 residues. The germline gives CDR1 MNHEY, CDR2 SMNVEV (reference sequence). CDR3 amino acids: CASRKGTLRGVSGYEQYF. The CDR3 bases are TGTGCCAGCAGAAAGGGGACCCTGCGGGGAGTGAGCGGGTACGAGCAGTACTTC.

V is TRBV7-9 and J is TRBJ2-7; the D gene is possibly TRBD2 (5 bases). V lost 1 base to trimming and J lost 10 bases, with 11 bases between them. The CDR3 spans 12 residues. In germline, CDR1 is SEHNR, CDR2 FQNEAQ (reference sequence). The CDR3: CASSLGGPNQYF. Written as DNA, the CDR3 is TGTGCCAGCAGCTTAGGCGGGCCGAATCAGTACTTC.

This rearrangement joins TRBV9 to TRBJ2-6; D is possibly TRBD2 (5 bases). The V and J ends lost 0 bases and 1 base respectively, with 8 bases between them. The CDR3 is made up of 16 amino acids. From germline, CDR1 is SGDLS and CDR2 YYNGEE. The CDR3 DNA reads as TGTGCCAGCAGCGTAGCTACGGGGTCTGGGGCCAACGTCCTGACTTTC. It codes for CASSVATGSGANVLTF.

This chain connects TRBV6-1 to TRBJ2-7, with 8 positions matching TRBD1. From germline, CDR1 is MNHNS and CDR2 SASEGT. The CDR3 runs 15 residues. V lost 6 bases, J lost 8 bases, and 15 bases stayed unmatched. CDR3 sequence (DNA): TGTGCCAGCAGGCCTACCCGACAGGGGTTGGGAAAGCAGTACTTC. Translation: CASRPTRQGLGKQYF.

The chain carries TRBV11-2 and TRBJ2-7; tentatively, D is TRBD1 (6 bases). The length of the CDR3 is 14 residues. The ends were cut back, 4 bases at V and 3 bases at J, with 13 bases in the middle. Germline V lookup: CDR1 SGHAT, CDR2 FQNNGV. CDR3 loop: CASSSRTEGYEQYF. CDR3 in DNA: TGTGCCAGCAGCTCCCGGACAGAGGGCTACGAGCAGTACTTC.